The entry below describes one T cell receptor beta chain. This clonotype was detected many times. Its antigen remains undetermined. No much larger clonotype is one base removed from it; base qualities were not supplied. The library relied on 3' RACE. TCR libraries were constructed from RNA with a 3' RACE protocol that used unique molecular identifiers to correct for PCR amplification bias. Amplicon libraries were pooled in groups of up to 12 and sequenced on an Illumina MiSeq using v2 2x250 paired-end chemistry. In the paper's pipeline: Reads were processed with Decombinator to assign V and J genes and CDR3, with barcode-based error and PCR bias correction. Before Gini coefficients were calculated with the R ineq package, the repertoires were subsampled to the same depth. GLIPH, Hamming distance and a shared triplet metric were used to assess CDR3 similarity. TCRdb handled the public reads itself, with Q25 trimming in fastp and clone calling in MiXCR, and kept productive beta chains. Records with the same CDR3 protein are collapsed into one entry carrying the most frequent genes and DNA. None of the V and J calls come from the authors' own analysis; TCRdb made them. The sample profile shows about 15,000 distinct CDR3 sequences; roughly 3.5% of them were found once. 30% to 40% of the sample goes to the ten largest clones.

The sample belongs to a study of HIV-infected children after antiretroviral therapy interruption (dated by TCRdb to between 2018 and 2021). For the study in its entirety: Eight children were included: four on planned treatment interruption and four on continuous treatment, all with CD4+ count above 500 and viral load below 50 copies/ml. Median age was approximately 9.3 years in the interruption group and over 7 years in the continuous treatment group. Most participating children had recorded exposure to EBV and CMV. Interruption-arm samples came from week 0, week 12, end of interruption (week 24 or 48), and about 3 years after study end. Continuous-treatment samples were analyzed from corresponding weeks 0, 48 and 150. Alongside measurements of thymic output, TCR repertoires of children on planned treatment interruption were compared with TCR repertoires of children on continuous antiretroviral treatment.

The CDR3 runs 15 amino acids, cysteine and phenylalanine included. Only the CDR3 part of the read is kept: 45 bases, read in frame from the first base. CDR1 and CDR2 were assigned from the germline V gene as SNHLY and FYNNEI. Clipping removes 5 bases from V and 8 bases from J, with 12 as the unmatched junction base count. General conclusions and limits of the study: In the naive CD4+ repertoires of PTI patients, CDR3 sharing between time points dropped after the start of interruption, while many sequences were shared between the end of interruption and 3 years later. The small number of patients is a limitation, and caution is needed when interpreting the data. An increase in shared-triplet CDR3 clusters after interruption was observed in a few patients; however, the overall increase was not significant unless one outlier patient was excluded.

The treatment or condition label of this sample denotes: PENTA 11 planned treatment interruption arm or continuous ART arm. Children from the United Kingdom aged 2 to 15 years who had been given at least three-drug ART for at least 24 weeks were enrolled as participants. The study required cryopreserved PBMCs containing at least 5 million viable cells, and a few candidate patients were excluded because of low viable PBMC yield. Using a FACSAria III cell sorter, memory CD8+ CD45RO+ CD45RA- T cells were FACS-sorted out of thawed PBMCs. After sorting, cells were fixed, and RNA was extracted with the RNeasy FFPE kit and then with the RNeasy Micro kit.

The clonotype comes from a pool of human donors with HIV. This material consisted of CD45RO+ CD8+ T cells from PBMCs, pooled from several time points, taken from a donor given antiretroviral therapy, either interrupted or continuous. The label giving this sample's cell subset or site can be read as: memory CD8+ CD45RO+ CD45RA- T cells. The rearranged segments are TRBV2 and TRBJ1-3, and TRBD1 matches 7 of the central bases. The CDR3: CASSPETGTYDTIYF. Read as DNA, the sequence is TGTGCCAGCAGTCCCGAGACAGGGACCTACGACACCATATATTTT.